The 11 T cell receptor beta chains below come from one sample, sequenced in a study of cytomegalovirus exposure and HLA in healthy donors. Amplification used 60 Vbeta primers and 13 Jbeta primers. Repertoires were generated with immunoSEQ multiplex PCR, while TCRdb's copy carries only in-frame clones and drops some. The sample includes some 180,000 clones, about four fifths of them seen just once. The material sequenced was PBMCs. Source of these receptors: a male donor in good health and CMV-seronegative.

V usage is TRBV5-1 and J usage is TRBJ1-6, with 10 bases fitting TRBD1. Per germline, CDR1 SGHRS and CDR2 YFSETQ. The V segment lost 0 bases and the J segment 8 bases; nucleotides outside the gene matches: 5. The CDR3 sequence is 16 residues long. The CDR3 protein is CASSLVTGGEDSPLHF. CDR3 coding DNA: TGCGCCAGCAGCTTGGTGACAGGGGGCGAGGATTCACCCCTCCACTTT.

This chain links TRBV6-5 with TRBJ2-2; weak D call: TRBD2 (8 bases). Trimming removed 11 bases at V and 2 bases at J, with 18 bases between. The germline V gene encodes CDR1 MNHEY and CDR2 SVGAGI. This CDR3 is 15 amino acids long. CDR3 DNA sequence: TGTGCCGCGCGGGGGGCAGGGGGTAACACCGGGGAGCTGTTTTTT. It yields the protein CAARGAGGNTGELFF.

The DNA of the CDR3 is TGTGCCTACCTAAGTTTAGCCAAAAACATTCAGTACTTC. Its translation is CAYLSLAKNIQYF. This chain connects TRBV30 to TRBJ2-4; D gene uncertain. Trimming cost V 7 bases and J 0 bases, with 10 bases left between them. CDR1 and CDR2 (germline): GTSNPN, SVGIG (reference sequence). CDR3 length: 13 amino acids.

The chain has TRBV2 and TRBJ2-6, with D perhaps TRBD1 (5 bases). The germline V gene has CDR1 SNHLY and CDR2 FYNNEI. The germline V and J ends were trimmed by 7 bases and 4 bases, with 11 bases remaining between them. The CDR3 totals 14 residues. The CDR3 spells CASIQGLGANVLTF. The CDR3, as DNA: TGTGCCAGCATTCAGGGCCTGGGGGCCAACGTCCTGACTTTC.

The CDR3 nucleotides are TGCGCCAGCAGCCTATTGGGACAGCCCAACTATGGCTACACCTTC. Its translation is CASSLLGQPNYGYTF. This chain links TRBV5-1 with TRBJ1-2; 7 bases line up with TRBD1. This CDR3 has 15 amino acids. CDR1 and CDR2 (germline): SGHRS, YFSETQ. The V gene end was trimmed by 4 bases and the J gene end by 2 bases; junction bases not matched to a gene: 8.

The chain has TRBV7-9 and TRBJ1-1; D is uncertain. CDR1 and CDR2 from the germline V gene are SEHNR and FQNEAQ (reference sequence). The ends were cut back, 1 base at V and 4 bases at J, with 10 bases in the middle. The length of the CDR3 is 14 residues. This CDR3 is CASSLGRATTEAFF. CDR3 nucleotides: TGTGCCAGCAGCTTAGGGAGGGCTACCACTGAAGCTTTCTTT. The full variable domain, rest sourced from reference TRBV7-9 and TRBJ1-1, is DTGVSQNPRHKITKRGQNVTFRCDPISEHNRLYWYRQTLGQGPEFLTYFQNEAQLEKSRLLSDRFSAERPKGSFSTLEIQRTEQGDSAMYLCASSLGRATTEAFFGQGTRLTVV.

The gene calls are TRBV19 and TRBJ1-1; no clear D. This CDR3 spans 13 amino acids. Trimming left V 2 bases short and J 2 bases short, with 6 bases between. Germline loops: CDR1 LNHDA, CDR2 SQIVND (reference sequence). The CDR3 DNA follows: TGTGCCAGTAGTATATTTCATAACACTGAAGCTTTCTTT. The encoded protein is CASSIFHNTEAFF.

CDR3 sequence reads: CASSLGDLTNTEAFF. The CDR3, as DNA: TGTGCCAGCAGCTTGGGAGACCTTACAAACACTGAAGCTTTCTTT. The chain is built from TRBV7-9 and TRBJ1-1; D unclear. Germline V CDR1 and CDR2: SEHNR, FQNEAQ (reference sequence). The CDR3 totals 15 residues. Trimming removed 3 bases at V and 2 bases at J, with 13 bases between.

The chain couples TRBV4-1 to TRBJ1-6; D call uncertain. The V gene's germline CDR1 is MGHRA and CDR2 YSYEKL. V lost 4 bases to trimming and J lost 9 bases, with 31 bases between them. CDR3 length: 20 residues. The CDR3 DNA reads as TGCGCCAGCAGCCTTCCTAGACCTGGTGAGGGAACCCGGCGGGGTTCACCCCTCCACTTT. Its translation: CASSLPRPGEGTRRGSPLHF.

In nucleotides, the CDR3 is TGTGCCATCAGTGACACCGACGGCGGGACGGCGGGTACGCAGTATTTT. Its protein product is CAISDTDGGTAGTQYF. The V call is TRBV10-3, the J call TRBJ2-3; TRBD2 might be the D (6 bases). The CDR3 contains 16 residues. CDR1 and CDR2 (germline): ENHRY, SYGVKD. Trimming stripped 3 bases from V and 8 bases from J, with 21 bases between.

The chain uses TRBV10-3 and TRBJ1-1; 8 nucleotides line up with TRBD1. Unmatched junction bases numbered 13, after V lost 3 bases and J lost 4 bases. The CDR3 has 17 amino acids. The V gene's germline CDR1 is ENHRY and CDR2 SYGVKD. The CDR3 region is CAISDPTQGVFGTEAFF. CDR3 DNA sequence: TGTGCCATCAGTGACCCGACACAGGGGGTATTCGGCACTGAAGCTTTCTTT.